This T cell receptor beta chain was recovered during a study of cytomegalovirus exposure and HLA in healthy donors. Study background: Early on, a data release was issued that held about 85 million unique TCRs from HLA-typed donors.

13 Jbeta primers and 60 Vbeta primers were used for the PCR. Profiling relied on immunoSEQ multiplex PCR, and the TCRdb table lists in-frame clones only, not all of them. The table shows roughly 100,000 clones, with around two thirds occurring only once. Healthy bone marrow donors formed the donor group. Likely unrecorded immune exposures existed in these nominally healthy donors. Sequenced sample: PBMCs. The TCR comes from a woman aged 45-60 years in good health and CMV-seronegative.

CDR3 coding DNA: TGTGCCAGTAGTATTAGGGCGGGAGGGGACCTCTACGAGCAGTACTTC. Translated: CASSIRAGGDLYEQYF. The chain employs TRBV19 and TRBJ2-5, with 9 bases that match TRBD2. Judging by the DNA end, TRBJ2-7 fits better; the J call may be wrong. Germline V CDR1 and CDR2: LNHDA, SQIVND (reference sequence). This CDR3 is 16 amino acids long.